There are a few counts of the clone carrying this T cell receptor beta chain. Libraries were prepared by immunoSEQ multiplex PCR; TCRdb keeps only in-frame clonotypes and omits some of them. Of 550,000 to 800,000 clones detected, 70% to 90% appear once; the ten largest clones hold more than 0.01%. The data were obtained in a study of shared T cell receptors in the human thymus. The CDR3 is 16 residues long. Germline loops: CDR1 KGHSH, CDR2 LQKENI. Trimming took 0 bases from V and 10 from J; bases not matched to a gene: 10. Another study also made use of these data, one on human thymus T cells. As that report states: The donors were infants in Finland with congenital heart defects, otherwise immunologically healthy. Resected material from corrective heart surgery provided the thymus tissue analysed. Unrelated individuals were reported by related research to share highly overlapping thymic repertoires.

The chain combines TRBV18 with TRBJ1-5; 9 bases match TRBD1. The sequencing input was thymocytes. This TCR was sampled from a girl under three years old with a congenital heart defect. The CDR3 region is CASSPPKLTGGRPQHF. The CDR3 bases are TGTGCCAGCTCACCACCGAAGCTCACAGGGGGCCGACCCCAGCATTTT.